This T cell receptor (beta chain) was profiled in a study of T cells in Graves' hyperthyroidism and ophthalmopathy (dated by TCRdb to 2018 to 2020). Some background on the complete study: Peripheral blood samples were taken at initial diagnosis, before any treatment was given. To identify distinguishing TCR V-J signatures, a discovery cohort of some 100 patients was used, comprising 40 to 45 with Graves' ophthalmopathy and approximately 57 with stable Graves' hyperthyroidism. Prospective prediction of ophthalmopathy was tested in an independent validation cohort consisting of roughly 20 hyperthyroidism patients and around 17 patients who later progressed to ophthalmopathy. For training and testing, the approximately 97 patients in the discovery cohort were randomly divided in a 7:3 ratio. The study also compared thyroid tissue and blood T-cell repertoires from about six Graves' hyperthyroidism patients. Once sampling was done, hyperthyroidism patients were given methimazole at a starting dose of 30 mg daily, whereas ophthalmopathy patients were given high-dose intravenous methylprednisolone. The paper describes TCR Vbeta CDR3 sequencing of about 140 peripheral blood samples, made up of about 40 ophthalmopathy patients, approximately 73 hyperthyroidism patients and about 17 progressor patients.

What the work shows at the level of the full study, not this receptor alone: Most expanded thyroid clonotypes (frequency above 0.001) were also detected in blood, a finding suggesting that blood repertoires may reflect thyroid immune responses. Ophthalmopathy was separated from stable hyperthyroidism by a 13 V-J signature model, with approximately 89% sensitivity and 81% to 83% specificity obtained in cross-validation and 80%/75% obtained in testing. Sample size was not statistically predetermined, and investigators were not blinded to group allocation. In validation, progression to ophthalmopathy was predicted by the model with approximately 67% sensitivity and under 85% specificity, a median of roughly six months before onset.

The germline V gene (reference sequence) gives CDR1 as DFQATT and CDR2 as SNEGSKA. Germline trimming amounts to 6 bases on V and 3 bases on J, with 8 as the count of junction bases outside the gene matches. From the cysteine through the phenylalanine, the CDR3 covers 13 amino acids. Of all the DNA, just the CDR3 is kept, 39 bases in frame from base 1. As concerns this clonotype: Its recognized antigen is unknown. No much larger clone exists at a distance of one base, and base qualities are not known.

Stable Graves' hyperthyroidism was defined as no progression to ophthalmopathy during 18 months of follow-up. Hyperthyroidism patients were newly diagnosed, with disease duration under 2 months, and aged 18 to 65 years. Patients with uncontrolled infections, other autoimmune diseases, pregnancy or lactation were excluded. Diagnoses relied on clinical symptoms, serum thyroxine and TRAb, thyroid ultrasound and orbital computed tomography. PBMCs were separated from under 11 ml of fresh peripheral blood using Ficoll-Paque density gradient centrifugation. Total RNA was extracted with Trizol reagent, and quality was checked on an Agilent 2100 Bioanalyzer. TCR beta CDR3 regions were amplified from RNA transcripts. A first-round RT-PCR of the TCR CDR3 used the HTBI primer set with the Qiagen OneStep RT-PCR kit. A second multiplex PCR round built the libraries, followed by size selection and purification. Paired-end sequencing of the libraries was performed with 100 bp reads on an Illumina HiSeq2000. The study's processing was this. Raw data were processed with SOAPnuke, discarding reads with adapters, uncalled bases, mean Phred below 15, or no exact constant-primer or identifier match. High-quality paired reads were merged with COPE v1.2.5, and unique nucleotide sequences were defined as clonotypes. Clonotypes were aligned to IMGT TRBV, TRBD and TRBJ reference segments using MiTCR v1.1. Analysis was restricted to V-J combinations with a frequency above 0.0001, which covered 98% to 99.2% of repertoires. The TCS score was defined as the ratio of F50 (clonal expansion) to E x V (chaos), calculated using BLOSUM62-based TCRdist between CDR3 peptides within each V-J. Welch's t-statistics and random forest reduced around 510 V-J features to 13, which were used in a naive Bayes classifier (R e1071). TCRdb reworked the public reads: Q25 trimming with fastp, MiXCR clone assembly, productive beta chains retained. Merged by CDR3 protein, the rows form single entries marked with the most common genes and DNA. These V and J calls originate from TCRdb's pipeline instead of the authors' own analysis. For this sample there are about 420,000 distinct CDR3 sequences; roughly an eighth appear just once. The ten largest clones take up roughly 4.8% of the sample.

This TCR was recovered from a woman in her late teens or twenties with Graves' hyperthyroidism. Here the chain combines TRBV20-1 and TRBJ2-7; 7 nucleotides in the junction match TRBD2. Sequencing was carried out using blood. The CDR3 reads CSAVRGRNYEQYF. The DNA reads as follows: TGCAGTGCGGTGCGCGGGAGAAACTACGAGCAGTACTTC.